Below, one T cell receptor (beta chain) is given with its context. The data originate from a study of blood T cell repertoires in COVID-19. Per the germline V gene, CDR1 is MNHNS and CDR2 is SASEGT. The CDR3 consists of 17 residues. V lost 4 bases to trimming and J lost 5 bases; unmatched junction nucleotides: 11. Participants classified as exposed had met a COVID-19 case within 2 weeks before study entry. Sequenced by immunoSEQ multiplex PCR; TCRdb stores in-frame clones only, minus some. The profile shows about 180,000 clones, 70% to 80% of them singletons. Sequenced sample: PBMCs or T cells enriched from blood (not recorded which). This receptor was identified in a man in his sixties who had been exposed to COVID-19. The chain has TRBV6-1 and TRBJ2-7; 13 bases match TRBD2. CDR3 nucleotides: TGTGCCAGCAGTGCCCTAACCCCCGGGACTAGCGGGAACGAGCAGTACTTC. This encodes CASSALTPGTSGNEQYF.